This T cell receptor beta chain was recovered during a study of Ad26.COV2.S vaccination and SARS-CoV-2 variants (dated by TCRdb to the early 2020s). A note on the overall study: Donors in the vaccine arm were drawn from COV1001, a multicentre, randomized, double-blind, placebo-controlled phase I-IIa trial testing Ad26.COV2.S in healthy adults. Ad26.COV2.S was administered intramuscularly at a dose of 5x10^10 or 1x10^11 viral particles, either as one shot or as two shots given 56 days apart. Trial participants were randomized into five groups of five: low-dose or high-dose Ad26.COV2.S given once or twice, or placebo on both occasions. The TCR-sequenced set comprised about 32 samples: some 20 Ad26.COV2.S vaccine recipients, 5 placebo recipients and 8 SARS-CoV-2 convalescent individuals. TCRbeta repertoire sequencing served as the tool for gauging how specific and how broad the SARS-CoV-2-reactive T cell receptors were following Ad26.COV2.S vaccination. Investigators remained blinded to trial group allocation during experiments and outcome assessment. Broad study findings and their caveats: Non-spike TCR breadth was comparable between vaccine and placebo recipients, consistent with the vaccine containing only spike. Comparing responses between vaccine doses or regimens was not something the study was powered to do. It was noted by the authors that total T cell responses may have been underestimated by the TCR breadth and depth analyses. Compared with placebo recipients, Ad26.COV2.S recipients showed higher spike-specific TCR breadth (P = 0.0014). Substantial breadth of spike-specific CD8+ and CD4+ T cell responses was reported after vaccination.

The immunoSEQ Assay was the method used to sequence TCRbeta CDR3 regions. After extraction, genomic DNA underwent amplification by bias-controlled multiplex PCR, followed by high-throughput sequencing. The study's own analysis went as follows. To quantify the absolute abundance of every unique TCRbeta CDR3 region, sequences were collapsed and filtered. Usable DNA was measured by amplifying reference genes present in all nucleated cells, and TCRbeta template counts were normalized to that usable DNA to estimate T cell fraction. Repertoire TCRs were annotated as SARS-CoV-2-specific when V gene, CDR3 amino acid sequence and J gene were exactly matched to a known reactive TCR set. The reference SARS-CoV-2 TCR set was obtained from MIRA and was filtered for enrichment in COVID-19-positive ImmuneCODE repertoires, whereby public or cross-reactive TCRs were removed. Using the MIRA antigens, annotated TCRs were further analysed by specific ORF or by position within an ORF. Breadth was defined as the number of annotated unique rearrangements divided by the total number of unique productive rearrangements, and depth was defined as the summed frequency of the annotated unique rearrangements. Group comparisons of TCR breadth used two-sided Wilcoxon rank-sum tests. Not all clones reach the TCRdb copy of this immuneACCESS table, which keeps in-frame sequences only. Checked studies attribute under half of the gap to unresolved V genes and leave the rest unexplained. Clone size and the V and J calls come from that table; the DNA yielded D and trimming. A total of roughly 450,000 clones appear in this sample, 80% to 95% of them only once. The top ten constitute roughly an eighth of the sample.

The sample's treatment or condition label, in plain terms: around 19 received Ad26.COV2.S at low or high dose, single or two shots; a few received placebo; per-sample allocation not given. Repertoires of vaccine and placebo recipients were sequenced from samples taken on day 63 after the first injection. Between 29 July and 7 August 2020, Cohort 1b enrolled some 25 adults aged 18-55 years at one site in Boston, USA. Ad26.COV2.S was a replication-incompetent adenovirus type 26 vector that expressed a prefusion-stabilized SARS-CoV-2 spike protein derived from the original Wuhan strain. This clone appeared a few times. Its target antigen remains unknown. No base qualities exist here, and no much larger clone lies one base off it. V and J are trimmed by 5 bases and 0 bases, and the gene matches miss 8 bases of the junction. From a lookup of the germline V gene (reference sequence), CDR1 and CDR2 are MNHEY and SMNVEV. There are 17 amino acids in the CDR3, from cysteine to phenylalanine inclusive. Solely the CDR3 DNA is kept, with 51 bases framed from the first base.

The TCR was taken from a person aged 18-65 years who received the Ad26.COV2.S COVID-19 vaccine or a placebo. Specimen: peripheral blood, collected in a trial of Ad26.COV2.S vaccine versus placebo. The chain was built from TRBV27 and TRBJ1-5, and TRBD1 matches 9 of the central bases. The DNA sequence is TGTGCCAGCAGTCCCGCCGGGACAGGGTATAGCAATCAGCCCCAGCATTTT. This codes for CASSPAGTGYSNQPQHF.